This is a list of T cell receptor beta chains from one sample in a study of CD8 T cell repertoires and HIV-1 epitope variants. Measured with immunoSEQ multiplex PCR; TCRdb has only the in-frame clones, and not every one. The table has about 5,000 clones, about two thirds seen once. For these receptors, no antigen is known. The specimen sequenced was cultured CD8+ T cells derived from PBMCs. The receptors derive from a male donor with HIV. CDR3s include the opening cysteine and the closing phenylalanine or tryptophan. D genes are given only for firm matches. Size is omitted from some rows. Given values are once, few, many or a class for expanded clones.

NA	TRBV12-5	few	TRBJ2-7	CASGPRLSEQYF	TGTGCTAGTGGTCCACGGTTGAGCGAGCAGTACTTC
NA	TRBV7-9	few	TRBJ2-7	CASSPPDARYYEQYF	TGTGCCAGCAGCCCCCCGGACGCCAGGTACTACGAGCAGTACTTC
NA	TRBV5-6	few	TRBJ2-3	CASSLTGTDTQYF	TGTGCCAGCAGCTTGACAGGCACAGATACGCAGTATTTT
NA	TRBV6-5	NA	TRBJ2-7	CASSYSQGYEQYF	TGTGCCAGCAGTTACTCACAGGGCTACGAGCAGTACTTC
NA	TRBV30	NA	TRBJ2-5	CAWIGGMTETQYF	TGTGCCTGGATCGGGGGTATGACGGAGACCCAGTACTTC
NA	TRBV19	NA	TRBJ2-1	CASSIDYSSYNEQFF	TGTGCCAGTAGTATAGACTACAGCTCCTACAATGAGCAGTTCTTC
TRBD1	TRBV28	NA	TRBJ2-1	CASSLGQGLDEQFF	TGTGCCAGCAGTTTGGGACAGGGGTTGGATGAGCAGTTCTTC
NA	TRBV11-2	few	TRBJ2-7	CASSLEALAYEQYF	TGTGCCAGCAGCTTAGAAGCGCTCGCCTACGAGCAGTACTTC
NA	TRBV5-6	few	TRBJ1-2	CASSLRSGYTF	TGTGCCAGCAGCTTGCGGAGTGGCTACACCTTC
NA	TRBV6-6	NA	TRBJ1-2	CASRDTANYGYTF	TGTGCCAGCAGAGACACCGCTAACTATGGCTACACCTTC
NA	TRBV6-4	NA	TRBJ1-2	CASSSRLTTF	TGTGCCAGCAGTTCGCGGTTGACAACCTTC
NA	TRBV5-5	NA	TRBJ1-2	CASSLRGVKVYGYTF	TGTGCCAGCAGCTTGAGGGGGGTGAAAGTTTATGGCTACACCTTC
NA	TRBV4-3	once	TRBJ2-7	CASSQVNSVSYEQYF	TGCGCCAGCAGCCAAGTGAACAGCGTCTCCTACGAGCAGTACTTC
NA	TRBV9	NA	TRBJ2-3	CASTLINPGAYF	TGTGCCAGCACCCTAATTAACCCAGGGGCGTATTTT
NA	TRBV7-7	NA	TRBJ2-3	CASSTGHRTDTQYF	TGTGCCAGCAGCACCGGGCACAGGACAGATACGCAGTATTTT
NA	TRBV10-2	NA	TRBJ2-7	CASAPGSLWDEQYF	TGCGCCAGCGCCCCAGGCAGCCTTTGGGACGAGCAGTACTTC
NA	TRBV9	once	TRBJ1-4	CASSVDGRVNEKLFF	TGTGCCAGCAGCGTAGACGGCAGGGTTAATGAAAAACTGTTTTTT
NA	TRBV6-5	medium-sized	TRBJ2-1	CASSYVDSREQFF	TGTGCCAGCAGTTACGTGGACAGCCGGGAGCAGTTCTTC
NA	TRBV19	NA	TRBJ1-4	CASTTGGEKLFF	TGTGCCAGTACGACAGGAGGGGAAAAACTGTTTTTT
TRBD2	TRBV6-5	NA	TRBJ2-3	CASSGRGTDTQYF	TGTGCCAGTTCGGGGAGGGGCACAGATACGCAGTATTTT
NA	TRBV28	few	TRBJ2-2	CASRRPGHSTNANTGELFF	TGTGCCAGCAGACGACCGGGACATTCGACTAATGCGAACACCGGGGAGCTGTTTTTT
TRBD1	TRBV29-1	NA	TRBJ2-7	CSPGGSFYEQYF	TGCAGCCCAGGGGGCTCCTTCTACGAGCAGTACTTC
NA	TRBV6-6	NA	TRBJ2-3	CASSQETGTDTQYF	TGTGCCAGCAGTCAAGAAACAGGGACAGATACGCAGTATTTT
TRBD1	TRBV2	NA	TRBJ2-7	CASSEIKGRGQGAIEQYF	TGTGCCAGCAGTGAAATAAAGGGGAGGGGACAGGGGGCAATCGAGCAGTACTTC
NA	TRBV7-8	NA	TRBJ2-4	CASSLRIGTGIAKNIQYF	TGTGCCAGCAGCTTAAGGATAGGAACAGGGATAGCCAAAAACATTCAGTACTTC
TRBD1	TRBV7-8	NA	TRBJ2-2	CASSLGTGLTGELFF	TGTGCCAGCAGCTTGGGGACAGGGCTCACCGGGGAGCTGTTTTTT